Described below is a single T cell receptor (beta chain) sequence and its context. As yet, its antigen is unknown. This sample stems from a study of PD-1 blockade in classical Hodgkin lymphoma. The CDR3 contains 14 residues. Germline V gene data show CDR1 as GTSNPN and CDR2 as SVGIG (reference sequence). V gave up 1 base and J gave up 2 bases, with 9 bases separating them. The time point was: newly diagnosed, previously untreated cHL patient sample. The assay was immunoSEQ multiplex PCR, and TCRdb's table has in-frame clones only and misses some. The top ten clones hold roughly 3.8% of a sample with 25,000 to 30,000 clones, about nine tenths of them seen once. Whole-study findings and limits: Although disease activity or prior therapy may be involved, causes of the repertoire differences remain undefined. Newly diagnosed patients reportedly had lower baseline TCR diversity than healthy donors.

Sequencing was carried out using peripheral blood mononuclear cells (PBMCs). This TCR came from a human donor with classical Hodgkin lymphoma. V and J are TRBV30 and TRBJ2-4; a weak D match, TRBD1 (6 bases). The CDR3 protein is CAWSARGTKNIQYF. The DNA of the CDR3 is TGTGCCTGGAGTGCAAGGGGGACCAAAAACATTCAGTACTTC.